The 26 T cell receptor beta chains below were found in one sample sequenced in a study of tumor-infiltrating lymphocytes in primary liver carcinoma. Extraction also yielded germline DNA, while blood RNA was obtained from unsorted whole blood. TCR beta cDNA was reverse-transcribed from approximately 0.45 ug of total RNA. The reaction used a constant-region primer and ProtoScript II reverse transcriptase. Three rounds of nested multiplex PCR with slightly modified ARM-PCR produced TCR beta libraries. TRBV1-TRBV30 forward primers paired with a C-beta reverse primer were used in the first two PCR rounds, which ran approximately 10 cycles each. Via MiXCR, TCRdb re-called the multiplex PCR reads, giving one row per CDR3 protein. Altogether 300,000 to 350,000 distinct CDR3 sequences are present, around three fifths being singletons, with the ten largest covering roughly 6%. The sequenced material came from peripheral blood. The source of these receptors is a man aged 35-49 years with primary liver carcinoma and hepatitis B virus infection.

This clonotype has just one count. The rearrangement joins TRBV6-5 to TRBJ2-7, with D possibly being TRBD1 (7 bases). CDR3 length: 15 residues. The germline gives CDR1 MNHEY, CDR2 SVGAGI. V was pared by 2 bases and J by 4 bases, with 15 bases between. CDR3 nucleotide sequence: TGTGCCAGCAGTTACGTGGCAGGGGGGCAGTACGAGCAGTACTTC. Protein: CASSYVAGGQYEQYF.

Of note for this clonotype: An end of the junction differs from the germline gene, which may be a read error. The chain has TRBV12-3 or TRBV12-4 and TRBJ2-7; 7 bases agree with TRBD2. The CDR3 covers 11 residues. Here the CDR3 reads CVSSLGEGQYF. The CDR3 DNA is TGTGTCAGCAGTTTGGGGGAGGGGCAGTACTTC.

The gene calls are TRBV11-2 and TRBJ2-2; D tentatively reads TRBD1 or TRBD2 (5 bases each). The CDR3 is 16 residues long. V lost 5 bases, J lost 14 bases, and 27 bases lay in between. Germline loops: CDR1 SGHAT, CDR2 FQNNGV. The CDR3 loop reads CASSPLGDHLGSELFF. Written as DNA, the CDR3 is TGTGCCAGCAGCCCCCTGGGGGACCACCTGGGCAGTGAACTGTTTTTT.

In its sample, this clonotype was seen many times. J is TRBJ2-7 and V is TRBV4-1; 10 positions agree with TRBD1. Germline CDR1 and CDR2: MGHRA and YSYEKL. The CDR3 sequence is 16 residues long. The V and J ends lost 4 bases and 4 bases, in that order; junction bases with no gene match: 10. The CDR3 is CASSLISGQGIYEQYF. The CDR3 DNA sequence: TGCGCCAGCAGCCTTATATCGGGACAGGGGATTTACGAGCAGTACTTC.

As to this clonotype: A much larger clone differs from this one at a single base, so this may be a read error. V and J are TRBV10-3 and TRBJ2-7; D gene uncertain. Per germline, CDR1 ENHRY and CDR2 SYGVKD. This CDR3 comprises 16 residues. The CDR3 nucleotides are TGTGCCATCAGAGAGTCGCAACCTCGTTCGTCCTACGAGCAGTACTTC. It translates to CAIRESQPRSSYEQYF.

This chain links TRBV29-1 with TRBJ1-1; a possible D gene is TRBD1 (5 bases). This CDR3 comprises 11 residues. Per the germline V gene, CDR1 is SQVTM and CDR2 is ANQGSEA. Trimming removed 7 bases from V and 5 bases from J, with 11 bases in between. CDR3: CSGGVGTEAFF. The CDR3 coding sequence is TGCAGCGGGGGGGTGGGGACTGAAGCTTTCTTT.

This clonotype was detected a few times. The V and J genes are TRBV28 and TRBJ1-2, with D possibly matching TRBD1 (5 bases). The V and J ends lost 6 bases and 5 bases respectively, with 22 bases between them. Germline CDR1 and CDR2: MDHEN and SYDVKM. The CDR3 length is 16 residues. This CDR3 is CASRPPWGGLLYGYTF. The CDR3 DNA reads as TGTGCCAGCAGGCCACCTTGGGGGGGACTGTTATATGGCTACACCTTC.

Worth noting for this clonotype: A much larger clone lies one base from this, so it may be a read error. This chain links TRBV4-2 with TRBJ1-1, with TRBD1 as a possible D gene (6 bases). Trimming stripped 0 bases from V and 5 bases from J, with 13 bases between. The CDR3 is 15 residues long. The V gene's germline CDR1 is LGHNA and CDR2 YNFKEQ. The chain's CDR3 is CASSQECQGRTEAFF. Here the CDR3 DNA reads TGTGCCAGCAGCCAAGAATGTCAGGGGCGGACTGAAGCTTTCTTT.

This clonotype was picked up many times. The chain employs TRBV29-1 and TRBJ2-7; the D is unclear. V lost 1 base and J lost 2, with 3 bases in between. The CDR3 contains 11 residues. The germline V gene encodes CDR1 SQVTM and CDR2 ANQGSEA. CDR3 in DNA: TGCAGCGTTGAAGCAACCTACGAGCAGTACTTC. It specifies CSVEATYEQYF.

Note on this clonotype: It may be a read error: a sequence one base away is much more abundant. This chain uses TRBV4-1 with TRBJ2-6, with 9 bases lining up with TRBD1. The V gene's germline CDR1 is MGHRA and CDR2 YSYEKL. This CDR3 region has 17 residues. The CDR3 loop reads CANSPRDRVSGANVLTF. CDR3 nucleotides: TGCGCCAACAGCCCCCGGGACAGGGTGTCAGGGGCCAACGTCCTGACTTTC.

A note on this clonotype: The junction shows a germline mismatch at one end, possibly a read error. The chain uses TRBV11-2 and TRBJ2-3, with D unclear. CDR1 is SGHAT, CDR2 FQNNGV, per germline. The length of the CDR3 is 12 residues. The CDR3 DNA follows: TGTGCAAGCAGCTTATTGGCAGATACGGAGTATTTT. It is translated as CASSLLADTEYF.

This clonotype has at least ten counts. The gene calls are TRBV12-3 or TRBV12-4 and TRBJ2-7; 7 bases align to TRBD2. With 5 bases clipped from V and 4 bases from J, the junction kept 5 bases outside the gene matches. The length of the CDR3 is 13 residues. CDR3 sequence (DNA): TGTGCCAGCAGTGGGGGGGTGATGTACGAGCAGTACTTC. Its protein is CASSGGVMYEQYF.

This clonotype has at least ten counts. The gene calls are TRBV10-3 and TRBJ1-1; 9 nucleotides match TRBD1. The ends lost 6 bases at V and 4 bases at J; junction bases unmatched: 12. The germline gives CDR1 ENHRY, CDR2 SYGVKD. There are 16 residues in the CDR3. This CDR3 reads CAISRRTGEVGTEAFF. The DNA of the CDR3 is TGTGCCATCAGCCGCCGGACAGGGGAGGTGGGCACTGAAGCTTTCTTT.

For this clonotype: A much larger clone differs by one base, so this may be a read error. The chain is built from TRBV6-5 and TRBJ2-7; TRBD1 matches at 10 bases. Germline V gene lookup returns CDR1 MNHEY and CDR2 SVGAGI. V shed 6 bases, J shed 3 bases, and the junction held 2 bases outside the gene matches. This CDR3 is built from 13 residues. The CDR3 sequence: CASRDRGDYEQYF. CDR3 coding DNA: TGTGCCAGCAGGGACAGGGGGGACTACGAGCAGTACTTC.

Comments on this clonotype: A read error may be the cause here, since a much bigger clone is one base away. The chain combines TRBV10-3 with TRBJ2-7; D might be TRBD2 (6 bases). This CDR3 is 14 amino acids long. Per germline, CDR1 ENHRY and CDR2 SYGVKD. In DNA, the CDR3 is TGTGCCATCAGCCCTGGTGGAGGGACCTACGAGCATTACTTC. Translating it yields CAISPGGGTYEHYF.

This clonotype has ten or more counts. The rearrangement links TRBV11-3 to TRBJ2-1; 12 bases match TRBD2. Per the germline V gene, CDR1 is SGHNT and CDR2 is YENEEA. After removal of 6 bases from V and 7 bases from J, the junction contained 4 bases not matched to a gene. The CDR3 totals 14 residues. CDR3 DNA: TGTGCCAGCAGTCTCGGACTAGCGGGGAATGAGCAGTTCTTC. Encoded protein: CASSLGLAGNEQFF.

Of note for this clonotype: Given a much more abundant clone one base away, this may be a read error. The chain joins TRBV6-2 or TRBV6-3 to TRBJ2-1; 10 bases map to TRBD2. Looked up from germline, CDR1 is MNHEY and CDR2 is SVGEGT. This CDR3 comprises 17 residues. The CDR3 DNA sequence: TGTGCCAGCAGTTATTTCACCTTAGCGGGAGGTAGAGGTGAGCAGCTCTTC. Translating gives CASSYFTLAGGRGEQLF.

The chain has TRBV6-6 and TRBJ2-5, with TRBD2 matching 10 bases. Unmatched junction bases numbered 10, after V lost 0 bases and J lost 9 bases. Germline CDR1 MNHNY, CDR2 SVGAGI (reference sequence). The CDR3 has 16 amino acids. As DNA, the CDR3 is TGTGCCAGCAGTTACTCAACAGCGGGAGGGGACGAGGCCCAGTACTTC. As protein: CASSYSTAGGDEAQYF.

The chain couples TRBV7-9 to TRBJ2-7; D gene uncertain. V gave up 7 bases and J gave up 2 bases, with 15 bases separating them. Germline V gene sequence: CDR1 SEHNR, CDR2 FQNEAQ (reference sequence). The CDR3 is made up of 14 amino acids. The CDR3 is CASIPQWATYEQYF. The CDR3 coding sequence is TGTGCCAGCATCCCCCAGTGGGCCACCTACGAGCAGTACTTC.

This clonotype was seen repeatedly, ten times or more. The chain uses TRBV6-6 and TRBJ1-5; a possible D gene is TRBD1 (5 bases). The V gene's germline CDR1 is MNHNY and CDR2 SVGAGI (reference sequence). V lost 2 bases to trimming and J lost 2 bases, with 13 bases between them. CDR3 length equals 16 residues. The CDR3: CASSYLGVRGNQPQHF. The CDR3 DNA sequence: TGTGCCAGCAGTTACCTAGGGGTGCGAGGCAATCAGCCCCAGCATTTT.

This clonotype was counted ten times or more. The chain combines TRBV29-1 with TRBJ1-1; possibly TRBD1 for D (5 bases). The germline gives CDR1 SQVTM, CDR2 ANQGSEA. The CDR3 covers 13 residues. Trimming pared 7 bases from V and 4 bases from J, leaving 16 bases between. The CDR3 protein is CSALRQGGTEAFF. CDR3 in DNA: TGCAGCGCCCTACGGCAGGGAGGCACTGAAGCTTTCTTT.

This clonotype turned up a few times. A much larger clone differs from this one at a single base, so this may be a read error. CDR3 in amino acids: CASSTGQGRQYF. The DNA of the CDR3 is TGTGCCAGCAGCACGGGACAGGGGAGGCAGTACTTC. This chain connects TRBV12-3 or TRBV12-4 to TRBJ2-7; 10 nucleotides agree with TRBD1. Losses at the gene ends were 6 bases for V and 9 bases for J; bases not matched to a gene: 5. This CDR3 is 12 amino acids long.

Regarding this clonotype: Being one base from a much bigger clone, this may be a read error. The conserved phenylalanine or tryptophan normally closing the CDR3 is absent here, so this likely arose from a read error. As DNA, the CDR3 is TGTGCCAGCAGCGTCGGTGTAAATGAGCAGTTCTCC. It codes for CASSVGVNEQFS. The chain recombines TRBV4-2 with TRBJ2-1; D gene unclear. CDR3 length: 12 residues. V was shortened by 5 bases and J by 7 bases, with 9 bases between the two germline ends. The germline CDR1 and CDR2 sequences are LGHNA and YNFKEQ.

This clonotype was recorded at least ten times. The chain carries TRBV11-2 and TRBJ2-7, with D possibly being TRBD1 (6 bases). This CDR3 is 15 amino acids long. Trimming cost V 1 base and J 2 bases, with 12 bases left between them. Germline V gene lookup returns CDR1 SGHAT and CDR2 FQNNGV. The DNA of the CDR3 is TGTGCCAGCAGCTTAGTATCCGGACAGACCTACGAGCAGTACTTC. This codes for CASSLVSGQTYEQYF.

As for this clonotype: The germline gene is not matched at one end of the junction; a read error may be the cause. V usage is TRBV11-2 and J usage is TRBJ2-1; D gene uncertain. Germline CDR1 is SGHAT and CDR2 is FQNNGV. CDR3 length: 16 amino acids. Here the CDR3 reads CASILAVRIIYNEQFF. DNA of the CDR3: TGTGCCAGCATCTTAGCAGTCCGCATAATTTACAATGAGCAGTTCTTC. The variable domain in full, with the rest retrieved from reference TRBV11-2 and TRBJ2-1, is EAGVAQSPRYKIIEKRQSVAFWCNPISGHATLYWYQQILGQGPKLLIQFQNNGVVDDSQLPKDRFSAERLKGVDSTLKIQPAKLEDSAVYLCASILAVRIIYNEQFFGPGTRLTVL.

This clonotype was counted only a few times. The rearrangement links TRBV10-1 to TRBJ1-3; D is ambiguous. V was trimmed by 6 bases and J by 0 bases, leaving 9 bases between them. The CDR3 has 14 residues. The germline V gene encodes CDR1 WNHNN and CDR2 SYGVQD (reference sequence). The CDR3 bases are TGCGCCAGCAGCGAGGGATCCTCTGGAAACACCATATATTTT. Protein: CASSEGSSGNTIYF.